This T cell receptor beta chain derives from a study of blood T cell repertoires in COVID-19. Background on the study: Material from acute and convalescent COVID-19 was sourced from the United States, Italy and Spain. In each case, the material was cDNA or gDNA derived from T cells, B-cell-depleted T cells, or PBMCs.

Source study methods: Amplification of reference gene primers provided the estimated nucleated cell counts. Generated by immunoSEQ multiplex PCR, the TCRdb table keeps only in-frame clones and is missing some. V and J calls and clone size are those listed in that table; D and trimming were worked out from the DNA. Of more than 75,000 clones in the sample, roughly 84% were seen once. The ends were cut back, 4 bases at V and 3 bases at J, with 7 bases in the middle. The CDR3 loop spans 13 amino acids. Sequences were obtained from peripheral blood. The J gene is TRBJ2-1, the V gene TRBV12-3 or TRBV12-4; D is ambiguous. This receptor was identified in a woman aged 70 to 79 with acute or convalescent COVID-19. For the CDR3, the DNA is TGTGCCAGCAGTTCTGACATCTACAATGAGCAGTTCTTC. This sequence encodes CASSSDIYNEQFF.